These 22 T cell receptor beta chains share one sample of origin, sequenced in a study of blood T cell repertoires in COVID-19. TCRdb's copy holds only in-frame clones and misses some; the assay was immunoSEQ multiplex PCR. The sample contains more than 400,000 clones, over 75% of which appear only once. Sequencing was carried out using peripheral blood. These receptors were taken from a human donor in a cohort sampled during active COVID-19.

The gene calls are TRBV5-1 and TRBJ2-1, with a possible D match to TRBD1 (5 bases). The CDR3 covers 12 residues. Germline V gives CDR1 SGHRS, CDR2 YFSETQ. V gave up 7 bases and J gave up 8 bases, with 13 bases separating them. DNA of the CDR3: TGCGCCAGCGAGACAGACACCGATGAGCAGTTCTTC. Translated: CASETDTDEQFF.

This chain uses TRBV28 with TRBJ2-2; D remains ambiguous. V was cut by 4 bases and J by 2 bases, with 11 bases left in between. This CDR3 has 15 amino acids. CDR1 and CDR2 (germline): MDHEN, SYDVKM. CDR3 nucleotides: TGTGCCAGCAGTTCCCCAGTCGCAAACACCGGGGAGCTGTTTTTT. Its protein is CASSSPVANTGELFF. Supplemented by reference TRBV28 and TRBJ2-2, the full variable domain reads DVKVTQSSRYLVKRTGEKVFLECVQDMDHENMFWYRQDPGLGLRLIYFSYDVKMKEKGDIPEGYSVSREKKERFSLILESASTNQTSMYLCASSSPVANTGELFFGEGSRLTVL.

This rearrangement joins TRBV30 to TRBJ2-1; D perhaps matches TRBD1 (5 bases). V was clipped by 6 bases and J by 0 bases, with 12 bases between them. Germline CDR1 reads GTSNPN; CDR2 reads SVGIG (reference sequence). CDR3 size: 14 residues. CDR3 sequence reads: CACQTASSYNEQFF. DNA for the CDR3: TGTGCCTGCCAGACAGCGAGCTCCTACAATGAGCAGTTCTTC.

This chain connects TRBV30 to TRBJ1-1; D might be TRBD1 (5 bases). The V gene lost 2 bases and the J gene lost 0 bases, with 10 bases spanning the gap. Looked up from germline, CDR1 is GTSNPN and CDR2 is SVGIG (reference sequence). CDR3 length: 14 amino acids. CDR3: CAWSYDSMNTEAFF. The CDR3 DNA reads TGTGCCTGGAGTTACGACAGCATGAACACTGAAGCTTTCTTT.

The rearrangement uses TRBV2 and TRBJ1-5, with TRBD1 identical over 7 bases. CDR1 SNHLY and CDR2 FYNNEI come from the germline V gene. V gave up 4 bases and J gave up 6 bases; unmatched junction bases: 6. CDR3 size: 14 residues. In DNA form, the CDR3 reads TGTGCCAGCAGTGGGAACAGGGGAGGTCAGCCCCAGCATTTT. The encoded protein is CASSGNRGGQPQHF.

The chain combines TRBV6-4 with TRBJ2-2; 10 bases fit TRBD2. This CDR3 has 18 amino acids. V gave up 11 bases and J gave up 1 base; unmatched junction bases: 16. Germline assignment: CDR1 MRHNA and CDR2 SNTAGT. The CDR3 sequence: CARKPEREGQRNTGELFF. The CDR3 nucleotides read TGTGCCCGAAAACCAGAGCGGGAGGGCCAACGGAACACCGGGGAGCTGTTTTTT.

The CDR3 here is CASSYSKKPDEQYF. CDR3 sequence (DNA): TGTGCCAGCAGTTACTCGAAGAAACCGGACGAGCAGTACTTC. The chain is built from TRBV6-5 and TRBJ2-7; D gene uncertain. This CDR3 contains 14 residues. Germline-derived CDR1 and CDR2 are MNHEY and SVGAGI. V was trimmed by 0 bases and J by 5 bases, leaving 11 bases between them.

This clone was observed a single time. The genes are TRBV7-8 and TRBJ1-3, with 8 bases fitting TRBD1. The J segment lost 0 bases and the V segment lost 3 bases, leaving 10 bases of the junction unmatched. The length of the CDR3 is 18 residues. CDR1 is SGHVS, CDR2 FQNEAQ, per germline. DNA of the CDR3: TGTGCCAGCAGCTTGCTTGGGGGGACAGGATCCTCTGGAAACACCATATATTTT. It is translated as CASSLLGGTGSSGNTIYF.

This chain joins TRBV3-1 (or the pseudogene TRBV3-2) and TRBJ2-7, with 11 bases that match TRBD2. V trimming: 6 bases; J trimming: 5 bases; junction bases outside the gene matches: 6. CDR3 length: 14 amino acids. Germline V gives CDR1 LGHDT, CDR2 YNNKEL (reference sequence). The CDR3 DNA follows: TGTGCCAGCAGTATTCTAGCGGGAGGCCACGAGCAGTACTTC. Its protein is CASSILAGGHEQYF.

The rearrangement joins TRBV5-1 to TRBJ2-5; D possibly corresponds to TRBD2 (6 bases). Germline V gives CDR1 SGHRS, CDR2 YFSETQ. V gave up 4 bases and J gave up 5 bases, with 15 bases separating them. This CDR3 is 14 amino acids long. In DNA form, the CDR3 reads TGCGCCAGCAGCCCCTGGGGGGAGAGGGAGACCCAGTACTTC. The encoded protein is CASSPWGERETQYF.

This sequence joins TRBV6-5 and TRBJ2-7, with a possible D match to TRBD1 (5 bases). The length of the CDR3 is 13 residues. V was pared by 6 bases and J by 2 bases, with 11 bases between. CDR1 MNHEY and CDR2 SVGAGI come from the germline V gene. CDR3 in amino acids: CASRRTGPYEQYF. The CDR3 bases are TGTGCCAGCAGAAGAACAGGACCCTACGAGCAGTACTTC.

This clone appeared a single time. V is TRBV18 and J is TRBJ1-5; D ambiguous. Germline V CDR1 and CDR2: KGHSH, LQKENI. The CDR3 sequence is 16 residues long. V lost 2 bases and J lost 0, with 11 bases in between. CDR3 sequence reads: CASSPTTAYSNQPQHF. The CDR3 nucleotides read TGTGCCAGCTCACCAACCACCGCCTATAGCAATCAGCCCCAGCATTTT.

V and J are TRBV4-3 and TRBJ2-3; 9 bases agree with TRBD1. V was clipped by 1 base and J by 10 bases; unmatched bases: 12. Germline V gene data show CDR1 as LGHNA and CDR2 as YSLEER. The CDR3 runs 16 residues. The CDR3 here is CASSQGRDRAANPQYF. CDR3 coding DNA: TGCGCCAGCAGCCAAGGACGGGACAGGGCCGCCAATCCGCAGTATTTT.

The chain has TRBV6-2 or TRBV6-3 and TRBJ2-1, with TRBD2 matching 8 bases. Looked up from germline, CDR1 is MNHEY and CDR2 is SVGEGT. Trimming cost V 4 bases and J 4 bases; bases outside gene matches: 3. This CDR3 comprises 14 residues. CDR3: CASSSVAGYNEQFF. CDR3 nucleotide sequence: TGTGCCAGCAGTTCCGTAGCGGGATACAATGAGCAGTTCTTC.

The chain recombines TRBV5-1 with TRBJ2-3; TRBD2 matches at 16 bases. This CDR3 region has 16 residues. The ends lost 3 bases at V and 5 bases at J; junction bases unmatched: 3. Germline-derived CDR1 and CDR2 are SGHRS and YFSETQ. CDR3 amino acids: CASSWGLAGGEDTQYF. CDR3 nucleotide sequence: TGCGCCAGCAGCTGGGGACTAGCGGGAGGGGAAGATACGCAGTATTTT.

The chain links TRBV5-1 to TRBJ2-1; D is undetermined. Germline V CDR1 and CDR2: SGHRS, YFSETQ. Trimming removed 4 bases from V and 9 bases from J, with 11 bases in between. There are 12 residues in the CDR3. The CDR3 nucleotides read TGCGCCAGCAGCCCCGCGGAGAGTGAGCAGTTCTTC. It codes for CASSPAESEQFF.

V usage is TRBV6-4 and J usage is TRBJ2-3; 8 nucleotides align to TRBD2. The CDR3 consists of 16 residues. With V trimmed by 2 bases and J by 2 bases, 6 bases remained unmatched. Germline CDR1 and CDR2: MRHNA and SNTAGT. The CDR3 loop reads CASSDGGGRPTDTQYF. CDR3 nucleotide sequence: TGTGCCAGCAGTGACGGGGGCGGGAGGCCCACAGATACGCAGTATTTT.

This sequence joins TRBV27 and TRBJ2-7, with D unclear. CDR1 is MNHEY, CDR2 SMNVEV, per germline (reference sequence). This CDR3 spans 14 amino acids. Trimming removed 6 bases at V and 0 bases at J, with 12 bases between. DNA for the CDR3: TGTGCCAGCAGACCTTTGGCGGTCTCCTACGAGCAGTACTTC. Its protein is CASRPLAVSYEQYF.

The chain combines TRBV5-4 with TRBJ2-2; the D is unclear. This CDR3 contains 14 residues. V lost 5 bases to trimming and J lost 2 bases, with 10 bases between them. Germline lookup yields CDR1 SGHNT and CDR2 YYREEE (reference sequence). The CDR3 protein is CASSSETNTGELFF. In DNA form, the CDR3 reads TGTGCCAGCAGTTCCGAGACAAACACCGGGGAGCTGTTTTTT.

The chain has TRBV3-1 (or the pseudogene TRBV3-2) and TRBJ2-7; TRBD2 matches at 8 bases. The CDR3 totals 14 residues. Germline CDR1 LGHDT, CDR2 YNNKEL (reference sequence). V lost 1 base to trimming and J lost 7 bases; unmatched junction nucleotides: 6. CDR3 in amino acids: CASSQAGRAREQYF. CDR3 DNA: TGTGCCAGCAGCCAAGCCGGGAGGGCTAGGGAGCAGTACTTC.

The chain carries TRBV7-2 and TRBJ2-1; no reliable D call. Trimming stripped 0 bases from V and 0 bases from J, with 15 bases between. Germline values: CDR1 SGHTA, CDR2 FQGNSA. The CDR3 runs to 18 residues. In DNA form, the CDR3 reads TGTGCCAGCAGCTTAGCAGTCAACAGCCAGAGCTCCTACAATGAGCAGTTCTTC. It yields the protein CASSLAVNSQSSYNEQFF.

CDR3 bases: TGCAGTGCTAGTTTCATAAGGGACAGTTGGTACCAAGAGACCCAGTACTTC. This encodes CSASFIRDSWYQETQYF. This chain uses TRBV20-1 with TRBJ2-5; 7 nucleotides line up with TRBD1. CDR1 is DFQATT and CDR2 is SNEGSKA in the germline V gene (reference sequence). Losses at the gene ends were 3 bases for V and 0 bases for J; bases not matched to a gene: 13. The CDR3 totals 17 residues.